This record covers a single T cell receptor (beta chain). This clone's antigen is unknown. No qualities accompany the bases; no much larger clone lies one base away. V is trimmed back by 3 bases and J by 6 bases, and the junction contains 17 bases that no gene match accounts for. The CDR3 holds 18 amino acids from the cysteine to the phenylalanine. Only the CDR3 portion is preserved as DNA: 54 bases, with reading frame beginning at the first base. Using the deep immunoSEQ assay, multiplex PCR amplified TCR CDR3 regions from genomic DNA. Extracted genomic DNA from each cell subset was spread evenly across all wells of several immunoSEQ 96-well plates, with each plate serving as a replicate. For sorted subsets, about 200 ng genomic DNA, equal to approximately 30,000 T cell genomes, was loaded into each replicate PCR. Purified libraries were quantified with a Qubit 3.0 fluorometer, sized on a Bioanalyzer 2100, and re-quantified with the KAPA Library Quantification kit. Every immunoSEQ 96-well plate was sequenced on a separate single-read 150-cycle Illumina NextSeq 550 flow cell. The study's own analysis went as follows. Because only junctional sequences without quality scores were contained in the immunoSEQ output, filtering matching that applied to full-length reads could not be performed. To assign V/J genes and CDR3, sequences were annotated using PyIR, a Python wrapper for IgBLAST v1.9, with IMGT germline references. Reads were removed for weak V/J assignments (E-value above 1e-6), missing CDR3, stop codons, out-of-frame junctions, or ambiguous translated residues. A V3J clonotype was defined by an identical inferred V gene, J gene, and CDR3 amino acid sequence. Percentage overlap between repertoires was calculated by dividing the number of shared unique clonotypes by the size of the smaller repertoire. Repertoire richness was assessed with RTK rarefaction, the Chao1 estimator, and Recon v2.1 estimates of unobserved clonotypes. OLGA was used to compute generation probabilities for all TCRbeta clonotypes that the gDNA method yielded from several donors. TCRdb took this table from immuneACCESS and kept in-frame rearrangements with V and J called. Such tables lack part of the clones; where checked against another copy, unresolved V genes explain under half of the gap, and the rest is unexplained. The D gene and trimming were derived from the DNA, and the V and J assignments and clone size from that table. This sample gives some 980,000 clones in total; around 80% of them show up just once. The leading ten clones occupy roughly 1.5% of the sample.

The donors were healthy, HIV-negative adults who had no recently reported acute infections or vaccinations. Every donor was a Caucasian adult living in Nashville, Tennessee, USA. CD4+ T cells were enriched through magnetic negative selection, after which naive cells were positively selected on CD45RA and the remaining negative fraction served as the memory subset. Blood was collected by leukapheresis, and PBMCs were isolated by Ficoll-Histopaque density gradient centrifugation and then cryopreserved in liquid nitrogen vapor phase. Purity and quantity of every magnetically sorted T cell population were checked by analytical flow cytometry. Each sorted fraction had its genomic DNA isolated and then quantified by UV absorbance on a Nanodrop 2000c. These data come from a study of shared clonotypes between healthy human individuals (dated by TCRdb to 2018 to 2020). For the wider study: Three men and a couple of women, aged 18 to 49 years, made up the cohort. Per donor, three plates each were used for CD4 naive and CD4 memory, two for CD8 naive, and one for CD8 memory. To estimate repertoire size and how much clonotypes are shared between individuals, the study performed deep sequencing of blood TCR repertoires from roughly five healthy adults. To increase sequencing depth and limit assay-specific biases, TCR repertoire library preparation and sequencing were carried out by different laboratories using diverse techniques. Per donor, leukapheresis produced somewhere between about 0.94 and 10 billion PBMCs. Study-wide findings and limitations: Rarefaction of sorted-subset datasets indicated incomplete sequencing despite the large sequencing depth. Larger estimated clonotype richness was generally found for naive subsets than for memory subsets. Sampling was limited to blood, and TCR repertoires in tissue likely differ from TCR repertoires in blood. Higher generation probabilities were observed for clonotypes shared by all four sorted-subset donors than for non-shared clonotypes. Approximately 5% of naive CD4, 3% to 4% of naive CD8, 2.3% of memory CD4, and around 0.4% of memory CD8 clonotypes were shared across a handful of donors. Pairwise subsampling led to the expectation that sequencing depth would affect the degree of clonotype sharing among donors. Because the study included only a small number of donors, the genetic and exposure-history diversity represented was limited.

What was sequenced was memory CD4+ T cells sorted from blood. In the paper's terms, the cell subset or site label means: CD45RA-negative fraction. The chain is assembled from TRBV5-3 and TRBJ2-1; 8 bases in the junction line up with TRBD2. TRBV5-3 is given ORF status, its function remaining uncertain. The TCR originated in a man aged 18 to 29 in good health. The CDR3 sequence is CARSSARQKLADSNEQFF. The nucleotide sequence is given as TGTGCCAGAAGCTCGGCACGACAGAAACTAGCGGACTCCAATGAGCAGTTCTTC.